These T cell receptor beta chains were read from a single sample in a study of shared clonotypes between healthy human individuals. This table comes from immunoSEQ multiplex PCR, and its TCRdb copy is limited to in-frame clones, with some not included. The sample carries 400,000 or so clones, approximately 96% recorded once. The sequenced material came from memory CD8+ T cells sorted from blood. Receptor source: a man aged 25-40 years in good health. Each CDR3 is given with its conserved first and last residue. D genes are given only for firm matches. The listing skips clone size in some rows; elsewhere it reads once, few, many or a size class.

D gene: TRBD2; V gene: TRBV6-5; J gene: TRBJ2-7; clone size: .; CDR3 DNA: TGTGCCAGCAGTTACTCGGGACTAGCGTCGTACGAGCAGTACTTC; CDR3 protein: CASSYSGLASYEQYF
D gene: TRBD1; V gene: TRBV19; J gene: TRBJ1-5; clone size: .; CDR3 DNA: TGTGCCAGTGAGGACAGGTCCCATCAGCCCCAGCATTTT; CDR3 protein: CASEDRSHQPQHF
D gene: TRBD2; V gene: TRBV5-1; J gene: TRBJ2-2; clone size: .; CDR3 DNA: TGCGCCAGCAGCTTAGGACTAGCGGGAGGAACCGGGGAGCTGTTTTTT; CDR3 protein: CASSLGLAGGTGELFF
D gene: .; V gene: TRBV10-3; J gene: TRBJ2-3; clone size: once; CDR3 DNA: TGTGCCATCACTCACAAGGGGGGAGATACGCAGTATTTT; CDR3 protein: CAITHKGGDTQYF
D gene: .; V gene: TRBV27; J gene: TRBJ2-1; clone size: .; CDR3 DNA: TGTGCCAGCAGTTTATCAATCTACAATGAGCAGTTCTTC; CDR3 protein: CASSLSIYNEQFF
D gene: TRBD1; V gene: TRBV7-2; J gene: TRBJ1-5; clone size: .; CDR3 DNA: TGTGCCAGCAGCTTAGGGGACAGGGGGAGCAATCAGCCCCAGCATTTT; CDR3 protein: CASSLGDRGSNQPQHF
D gene: .; V gene: TRBV7-9; J gene: TRBJ2-7; clone size: .; CDR3 DNA: TGTGCCAGCAGCTTCGGCGGTCCCTACGAGCAGTACTTC; CDR3 protein: CASSFGGPYEQYF
D gene: .; V gene: TRBV5-1; J gene: TRBJ2-6; clone size: .; CDR3 DNA: TGCGCCAGCAGTTTGGCAGGGACCGGGGCCAACGTCCTGACTTTC; CDR3 protein: CASSLAGTGANVLTF
D gene: .; V gene: TRBV11-3; J gene: TRBJ1-2; clone size: .; CDR3 DNA: TGTGCCAGCAGCTTAGCTACCCAGGGGTACTATGGCTACACCTTC; CDR3 protein: CASSLATQGYYGYTF
D gene: TRBD1; V gene: TRBV2; J gene: TRBJ1-4; clone size: once; CDR3 DNA: TGTGCCAGCACCCGACAGGGACCTAATGAAAAACTGTTTTTT; CDR3 protein: CASTRQGPNEKLFF
D gene: TRBD2; V gene: TRBV5-1; J gene: TRBJ2-1; clone size: .; CDR3 DNA: TGCGCCTGCGGGACTAGCAGTTTTGGCGCCTACAATGAGCAGTTCTTC; CDR3 protein: CACGTSSFGAYNEQFF
D gene: .; V gene: TRBV2; J gene: TRBJ2-4; clone size: .; CDR3 DNA: TGTGCCAGCAGCTCAGACTGGCTAGCCAAAAACATTCAGTACTTC; CDR3 protein: CASSSDWLAKNIQYF
D gene: TRBD2; V gene: TRBV5-1; J gene: TRBJ2-5; clone size: .; CDR3 DNA: TGCGCCAGCAAATTAGCGGGAGAGAAGACCCAGTACTTC; CDR3 protein: CASKLAGEKTQYF
D gene: TRBD2; V gene: TRBV27; J gene: TRBJ2-7; clone size: .; CDR3 DNA: TGTGCCAGCAGCCTGACTAGCGACTACGAGCAGTACTTC; CDR3 protein: CASSLTSDYEQYF
D gene: .; V gene: TRBV5-8; J gene: TRBJ2-1; clone size: once; CDR3 DNA: TGTGCCAGCAGCTTTAGGACTGCCAATGAGCAGTTCTTC; CDR3 protein: CASSFRTANEQFF
D gene: .; V gene: TRBV5-1; J gene: TRBJ1-4; clone size: .; CDR3 DNA: TGCGCCAGCAGCTTCGCCGGCTTTAATGAAAAACTGTTTTTT; CDR3 protein: CASSFAGFNEKLFF
D gene: .; V gene: TRBV4-1; J gene: TRBJ2-2; clone size: once; CDR3 DNA: TGCGCCAGCAGCCCAATTCTAACGCGGACTTTCACCGGGGAGCTGTTTTTT; CDR3 protein: CASSPILTRTFTGELFF
D gene: .; V gene: TRBV29-1; J gene: TRBJ2-4; clone size: once; CDR3 DNA: TGCAGCGTTGAAGATCAAGCCGAATCGCAAATCCTAGCCAAAAACATTCAGTACTTC; CDR3 protein: CSVEDQAESQILAKNIQYF
D gene: .; V gene: TRBV28; J gene: TRBJ2-7; clone size: .; CDR3 DNA: TGTGCCAGCGCTGGGGACGAGCAGTACTTC; CDR3 protein: CASAGDEQYF
D gene: .; V gene: TRBV28; J gene: TRBJ1-5; clone size: .; CDR3 DNA: TGTGCCAGCCTATTGGCAGGGGTCAATCAGCCCCAGCATTTT; CDR3 protein: CASLLAGVNQPQHF
D gene: .; V gene: TRBV9; J gene: TRBJ1-2; clone size: .; CDR3 DNA: TGTGCCAGCAGCCGGGCCGGAGCTAACTATGGCTACACCTTC; CDR3 protein: CASSRAGANYGYTF
D gene: TRBD1; V gene: TRBV10-3; J gene: TRBJ2-1; clone size: .; CDR3 DNA: TGTGCCATCAGAGAGGGGGCCTTGGGTCAAAATGAGCAGTTCTTC; CDR3 protein: CAIREGALGQNEQFF
D gene: .; V gene: TRBV27; J gene: TRBJ1-4; clone size: .; CDR3 DNA: TGTGCCAGCAGACCCCTCCGGGGTGAAAAACTGTTTTTT; CDR3 protein: CASRPLRGEKLFF
D gene: TRBD1; V gene: TRBV28; J gene: TRBJ1-4; clone size: once; CDR3 DNA: TGTGCCAGCAGTCGATACAGGGGGCGAGGCGAAAAACTGTTTTTT; CDR3 protein: CASSRYRGRGEKLFF
D gene: TRBD1; V gene: TRBV5-6; J gene: TRBJ2-7; clone size: once; CDR3 DNA: TGTGCCAGCAGCTCCTCCTCTCAGGGGGTGACATACTTC; CDR3 protein: CASSSSSQGVTYF
D gene: .; V gene: TRBV20-1; J gene: TRBJ1-2; clone size: once; CDR3 DNA: TGCAGTGCTAGTTATGGCTACACCTTC; CDR3 protein: CSASYGYTF
D gene: TRBD2; V gene: TRBV9; J gene: TRBJ2-5; clone size: .; CDR3 DNA: TGTGCCAGCAGCGTAGAAGGGACCTTTAGCGGGAGGGCTCAGCGGGAGACCCAGTACTTC; CDR3 protein: CASSVEGTFSGRAQRETQYF
D gene: TRBD2; V gene: TRBV6-1; J gene: TRBJ2-3; clone size: .; CDR3 DNA: TGTGCCAGCAGAAAGGACGGGAGGCCCACAGATACGCAGTATTTT; CDR3 protein: CASRKDGRPTDTQYF
D gene: .; V gene: TRBV6-5; J gene: TRBJ2-1; clone size: .; CDR3 DNA: TGTGCCAGCAGTTTTCGACCCCCTAGCTACAATGAGCAGTTCTTC; CDR3 protein: CASSFRPPSYNEQFF
D gene: .; V gene: TRBV25-1; J gene: TRBJ1-5; clone size: .; CDR3 DNA: TGTGCCAGCAGTGAGAGAGGGTTTAATCAGCCCCAGCATTTT; CDR3 protein: CASSERGFNQPQHF
D gene: TRBD2; V gene: TRBV9; J gene: TRBJ2-3; clone size: .; CDR3 DNA: TGTGCCAGCAGCGCCCGACTAGCGGCTAGCACAGATACGCAGTATTTT; CDR3 protein: CASSARLAASTDTQYF